This T cell receptor (beta chain) was recovered during a study of blood T cells in healthy people across ages. Findings of the study overall: Investigators viewed diversity estimates from one million T cells as underestimates, the study reported. Unsorted PBMC material precluded a definitive naive versus antigen-experienced comparison.

Of note for this clonotype: The antigen is unknown.

For the second PCR, which ran for roughly 7 to 11 cycles, a sample-barcoded 5' primer and a J-beta primer mix were used. With 12 random nucleotides, a template-switch adaptor tagged each individual cDNA molecule. At least 3 million CDR3-containing paired-end reads were obtained per sample. TCRdb re-analysed the 5' RACE reads in MiXCR, keeping a single row per CDR3 protein. The sample comprises about 1.6 million distinct CDR3 sequences, 34% of which are singletons, and approximately 10% rests with the top ten. Germline values: CDR1 MGHRA, CDR2 YSYEKL. The V and J ends lost 1 base and 7 bases respectively, with 14 bases between them. This CDR3 is 15 amino acids long.

The chain has TRBV4-1 and TRBJ1-5; possibly TRBD1 for D (6 bases). This receptor was obtained from a woman in her 30s in good health. The sequencing sample was made of blood. The CDR3 loop reads CASSQVISGGQPQHF. CDR3 in DNA: TGCGCCAGCAGCCAAGTGATTAGTGGGGGCCAGCCCCAGCATTTT.